The 24 T cell receptor beta chains reported below all come from one sample, sequenced in a study of Graves' ophthalmopathy and Graves' hyperthyroidism. Researchers took RNA transcripts and amplified TCR beta CDR3 regions from them. RT-PCR was first run with HTBI primers, then multiplex PCR in a second round. One entry per CDR3 protein, called by TCRdb with MiXCR from the multiplex PCR reads. The sample consists of about 740,000 distinct CDR3 sequences, 40% of them appearing once. Sequencing was carried out using peripheral blood. The receptors stem from an adult man with Graves' ophthalmopathy.

The gene calls are TRBV10-3 and TRBJ1-2, with 8 bases fitting TRBD1. After removal of 8 bases from V and 4 bases from J, the junction contained 9 bases not matched to a gene. The CDR3 consists of 14 residues. The V gene's germline CDR1 is ENHRY and CDR2 SYGVKD. The CDR3 sequence is CAIERQGFGYGYTF. CDR3 sequence (DNA): TGTGCCATCGAGAGACAGGGGTTTGGCTATGGCTACACCTTC.

This clonotype was seen more than once but under ten times. This rearrangement joins TRBV7-9 to TRBJ2-5, with D unresolved. This CDR3 is 14 amino acids long. V dropped 5 bases and J dropped 0 bases, with 10 bases sitting between them. The germline CDR1 and CDR2 sequences are SEHNR and FQNEAQ (reference sequence). The CDR3 here is CASSPPSDQETQYF. The CDR3 DNA reads TGTGCCAGCAGCCCCCCTAGTGACCAAGAGACCCAGTACTTC.

This clonotype appeared many times. CDR3 in amino acids: CASRQGNTGELFF. Here the CDR3 DNA reads TGTGCCAGCAGACAGGGGAACACCGGGGAGCTGTTTTTT. This chain joins TRBV25-1 and TRBJ2-2; tentatively, D is TRBD1 (6 bases). V dropped 6 bases and J dropped 1 base, with 6 bases sitting between them. The germline V gene has CDR1 MGHDK and CDR2 SYGVNS. The CDR3 has 13 residues.

This clonotype has at least ten counts. The V call is TRBV7-9, the J call TRBJ1-6; 10 bases are a match to TRBD1. J was trimmed by 9 bases and V by 5 bases; bases with no gene match: 4. The length of the CDR3 is 14 residues. Germline assignment: CDR1 SEHNR and CDR2 FQNEAQ (reference sequence). The CDR3 DNA reads TGTGCCAGCAGCCTCGGACAGGGGGGTTCACCCCTCCACTTT. It encodes CASSLGQGGSPLHF.

This clonotype was recorded many times. The V gene is TRBV15, the J gene TRBJ2-7; perhaps TRBD2 as D (5 bases). The V gene lost 3 bases and the J gene lost 3 bases, with 15 bases spanning the gap. The CDR3 runs 15 residues. From germline, CDR1 is LNHNV and CDR2 YYDKDF (reference sequence). The CDR3 DNA reads as TGTGCCACCAGCAGTATTGTGGAGGCCGGCTACGAGCAGTACTTC. This gives the protein CATSSIVEAGYEQYF.

This clonotype was seen only once. Germline and junction disagree at one end, which may indicate a read error. This chain connects TRBV7-2 to TRBJ1-4; 8 bases agree with TRBD1. Looked up from germline, CDR1 is SGHTA and CDR2 is FQGNSA. There are 17 residues in the CDR3. CDR3: CASSSTDRVSEYERLFF. The CDR3 nucleotides read TGTGCCAGCAGCTCGACGGACAGGGTGAGCGAGTATGAAAGACTGTTTTTT.

The chain has TRBV28 and TRBJ2-5; D is undetermined. From germline, CDR1 is MDHEN and CDR2 SYDVKM. This CDR3 comprises 16 residues. The germline V and J ends were trimmed by 3 bases and 0 bases, with 14 bases remaining between them. The CDR3 region has the DNA TGTGCCAGCAGTTTCAGTCAGGATCAGTACCAAGAGACCCAGTACTTC. As protein: CASSFSQDQYQETQYF.

With respect to this clonotype: One base away lies a much larger clone, so this may be a sequencing read error. The rearrangement links TRBV9 to TRBJ1-1, with a weak D call TRBD1 (6 bases). This CDR3 is built from 14 residues. The germline V gene has CDR1 SGDLS and CDR2 YYNGEE. The CDR3 DNA is TGTGCCAGCAGCGTTCACCAACAGGGCACTGAAACTTTCTTT. Translated: CASSVHQQGTETFF.

The V gene is TRBV10-3, the J gene TRBJ2-2; no firm D call. Germline lookup yields CDR1 ENHRY and CDR2 SYGVKD. The CDR3 is 14 residues long. Trimming took off 6 bases at V and 1 base at J, with 9 bases between the two ends. The CDR3 loop is CAISGPLNTGELFF. CDR3 DNA: TGTGCCATCAGCGGGCCGCTGAACACCGGGGAGCTGTTTTTT.

For this clonotype: A much more abundant neighbour one base away suggests this may be a read error. This chain joins TRBV2 and TRBJ1-5, with no clear D. This CDR3 spans 15 amino acids. Germline values: CDR1 SNHLY, CDR2 FYNNEI. V was pared by 3 bases and J by 5 bases, with 14 bases between. In DNA form, the CDR3 reads TGTGCCAGCAGTGAGAGACGGTCCAGCGATCAGCCCCAGCATTTT. Translated, it gives CASSERRSSDQPQHF.

This clonotype was detected only a few times. V gene TRBV9 combines with J gene TRBJ2-7, with D hard to call. This CDR3 is built from 14 residues. V was cut by 4 bases and J by 1 base, with 12 bases left in between. Germline CDR1 and CDR2: SGDLS and YYNGEE. The CDR3 bases are TGTGCCAGCAGCTCACGGACGGAGTCCTACGAGCAGTACTTC. Translation gives CASSSRTESYEQYF.

The chain carries TRBV19 and TRBJ2-2, with a possible D match to TRBD2 (7 bases). The ends were cut back, 6 bases at V and 3 bases at J, with 14 bases in the middle. Germline CDR1 is LNHDA and CDR2 is SQIVND (reference sequence). This CDR3 is built from 15 residues. The CDR3 coding sequence is TGTGCCAGTAGAGGACTAGGGGGGTACACCGGGGAGCTGTTTTTT. Residues: CASRGLGGYTGELFF.

This clonotype was picked up a small number of times. The J gene is TRBJ1-4, the V gene TRBV6-6, with TRBD1 identical over 9 bases. V shed 2 bases and J 5 bases; nucleotides not matched to a gene: 9. The CDR3 is 17 amino acids. Germline V lookup: CDR1 MNHNY, CDR2 SVGAGI (reference sequence). CDR3 loop: CASSYAPPGQGNEKLFF. For the CDR3, the DNA is TGTGCCAGCAGTTACGCTCCCCCGGGACAGGGAAATGAAAAACTGTTTTTT.

This clonotype was counted ten times or more. The CDR3 loop is CAISSEEETQYF. The CDR3 region has the DNA TGTGCCATCAGTAGCGAGGAAGAGACCCAGTACTTC. This sequence joins TRBV10-3 and TRBJ2-5; D unresolved. The CDR3 is 12 residues long. Germline CDR1 is ENHRY and CDR2 is SYGVKD. V was pared by 5 bases and J by 3 bases, with 7 bases between.

The rearrangement links TRBV5-1 to TRBJ2-7; D is uncertain. In germline, CDR1 is SGHRS, CDR2 YFSETQ. The CDR3 loop spans 15 amino acids. V gave up 0 bases and J gave up 0 bases, with 10 bases separating them. The CDR3 reads CASSLDPGSSYEQYF. CDR3 DNA: TGCGCCAGCAGCTTGGATCCGGGCAGCTCCTACGAGCAGTACTTC.

This clonotype was detected only a few times. The V and J genes are TRBV7-9 and TRBJ2-6; 10 positions match TRBD1. Germline loops: CDR1 SEHNR, CDR2 FQNEAQ (reference sequence). Trimming cost V 5 bases and J 2 bases; bases outside gene matches: 9. This CDR3 region has 18 residues. CDR3 amino acids: CASSQEGTGVPGANVLTF. In DNA, the CDR3 is TGTGCCAGCAGCCAAGAAGGGACAGGGGTCCCTGGGGCCAACGTCCTGACTTTC.

This clonotype was recorded many times. The CDR3 DNA reads as TGTGCCAGCAGCCAGTGGATCTCTGGGGCCAACGTCCTGACTTTC. Translated, it gives CASSQWISGANVLTF. The chain employs TRBV14 and TRBJ2-6; D remains unclear. Germline V CDR1 and CDR2: SGHDN, FVKESK. V was clipped by 3 bases and J by 0 bases, with 6 bases between them. This CDR3 has 15 residues.

This clonotype showed up many times. CDR3 loop: CASRRVGQPQHF. The CDR3, as DNA: TGTGCCAGCAGGAGGGTAGGCCAGCCCCAGCATTTT. This chain uses TRBV2 with TRBJ1-5; D unclear. The V and J ends lost 6 bases and 7 bases respectively, with 10 bases between them. Germline values: CDR1 SNHLY, CDR2 FYNNEI. There are 12 residues in the CDR3.

The CDR3: CASSRKQGTNTEAFF. The DNA of the CDR3 is TGTGCCAGCAGTAGAAAACAGGGGACGAACACTGAAGCTTTCTTT. The chain joins TRBV5-4 to TRBJ1-1, with 7 bases identical to TRBD1. Germline V lookup: CDR1 SGHNT, CDR2 YYREEE (reference sequence). V was clipped by 5 bases and J by 1 base; unmatched bases: 8. The CDR3 totals 15 residues.

The chain combines TRBV20-1 with TRBJ1-2; weak D call: TRBD1 (5 bases). This CDR3 is built from 15 residues. Germline CDR1 reads DFQATT; CDR2 reads SNEGSKA (reference sequence). The V gene lost 0 bases and the J gene lost 2 bases, with 13 bases spanning the gap. CDR3 loop: CSAREGGRANYGYTF. CDR3 coding DNA: TGCAGTGCTAGAGAAGGCGGCAGGGCGAACTATGGCTACACCTTC.

In its sample, this clonotype was seen a few times. The chain carries TRBV12-3 or TRBV12-4 and TRBJ1-2, with a weak D call TRBD1 (5 bases). V was shortened by 2 bases and J by 4 bases, with 11 bases between the two germline ends. The CDR3 is 14 residues long. CDR3 DNA sequence: TGTGCCAGCAGTTTATGGGGGGTCGGCTATGGCTACACCTTC. Its translation is CASSLWGVGYGYTF.

This clonotype was detected many times. The chain couples TRBV29-1 to TRBJ1-2, with D possibly matching TRBD1 (5 bases). There are 13 residues in the CDR3. Trimming left V 3 bases short and J 7 bases short, with 15 bases between. CDR1 is SQVTM and CDR2 is ANQGSEA in the germline V gene. The CDR3 DNA reads TGCAGCGTTGAGGAGGGGCGGGTCGGTGGCTACACCTTC. Amino acid sequence: CSVEEGRVGGYTF.

V usage is TRBV7-9 and J usage is TRBJ2-7, with TRBD2 matching 8 bases. The germline V gene has CDR1 SEHNR and CDR2 FQNEAQ (reference sequence). J lost 5 bases, V lost 3 bases, and 3 bases had no gene match. The CDR3 contains 13 residues. CDR3 amino acids: CASSLGLVNEQYF. CDR3 sequence (DNA): TGTGCCAGCAGCTTGGGACTAGTGAACGAGCAGTACTTC.

This clonotype has at least ten counts. The V call is TRBV29-1, the J call TRBJ2-7; 7 bases fit TRBD2. Germline CDR1 and CDR2: SQVTM and ANQGSEA. J was trimmed by 0 bases and V by 0 bases; bases with no gene match: 5. The CDR3 consists of 15 residues. The CDR3 here is CSVEDPTSSSYEQYF. CDR3 nucleotides: TGCAGCGTTGAAGACCCGACTAGCTCCTCCTACGAGCAGTACTTC.